These T cell receptor beta chains were read from a single sample in a study of Graves' ophthalmopathy and Graves' hyperthyroidism. Via MiXCR, TCRdb re-called the multiplex PCR reads, giving one row per CDR3 protein. Of more than 300,000 distinct CDR3 sequences in the sample, 17% were seen once. Sequencing was performed on peripheral blood. Source of these receptors: an adult woman with stable Graves' hyperthyroidism. Both conserved end residues are part of each CDR3. The D gene is left open where the match is weak. Some rows have no size entry. The others give once, few or many, or a class for an expanded clone.

D: TRBD2
J: TRBJ2-5
size: many
V: TRBV4-1
CDR3: CASSAQTSPGAAETQYF
DNA: TGCGCCAGCAGCGCACAGACTAGCCCCGGAGCGGCTGAGACCCAGTACTTC

D: TRBD1
J: TRBJ2-7
size: many
V: TRBV5-1
CDR3: CASSRNDAGGYEQYF
DNA: TGCGCCAGCAGCCGAAATGACGCAGGGGGCTACGAGCAGTACTTC

D: -
J: TRBJ2-7
size: many
V: TRBV6-2/TRBV6-3
CDR3: CASAPREVELTRDEQYF
DNA: TGTGCCAGCGCCCCCCGAGAGGTAGAACTAACCCGAGACGAGCAGTACTTC

D: -
J: TRBJ2-5
size: many
V: TRBV5-1
CDR3: CASSTPAEETQYF
DNA: TGCGCCAGCAGCACCCCGGCGGAAGAGACCCAGTACTTC

D: -
J: TRBJ2-5
size: -
V: TRBV28
CDR3: CASRAGWSARQEAQYF
DNA: TGTGCCAGCAGGGCCGGGTGGAGCGCGCGTCAAGAGGCCCAGTACTTC

D: -
J: TRBJ1-2
size: -
V: TRBV29-1
CDR3: CSVQTLYGYTF
DNA: TGCAGCGTTCAGACACTATATGGCTACACCTTC

D: -
J: TRBJ2-4
size: many
V: TRBV7-8
CDR3: CASSGTSGRGQNIQYF
DNA: TGTGCCAGCAGCGGAACGTCGGGCAGGGGCCAAAACATTCAGTACTTC

D: -
J: TRBJ1-5
size: many
V: TRBV19
CDR3: CASSILIYSNQPQHF
DNA: TGTGCCAGTAGTATCCTCATATATAGCAATCAGCCCCAGCATTTT

D: -
J: TRBJ2-2
size: few
V: TRBV12-3/TRBV12-4
CDR3: CASSFRKRFSAGELFF
DNA: TGTGCCAGCAGTTTCAGAAAGCGTTTTTCCGCCGGGGAGCTGTTTTTT

D: TRBD2
J: TRBJ2-5
size: many
V: TRBV18
CDR3: CASSPLLAGVFLSETQYF
DNA: TGTGCCAGCTCACCGCTACTAGCGGGAGTGTTTTTGTCGGAGACCCAGTACTTC

D: TRBD1
J: TRBJ1-2
size: many
V: TRBV28
CDR3: CASGKWDSLYGYTF
DNA: TGTGCCAGCGGCAAGTGGGACAGTCTTTATGGCTACACCTTC

D: -
J: TRBJ2-5
size: many
V: TRBV7-9
CDR3: CASSLDLEETQYF
DNA: TGTGCCAGCAGCTTAGATCTGGAAGAGACCCAGTACTTC

D: -
J: TRBJ2-2
size: few
V: TRBV7-8
CDR3: CASSLAGTYNTGELFF
DNA: TGTGCCAGCAGCTTAGCCGGGACCTATAACACCGGGGAGCTGTTTTTT

D: -
J: TRBJ1-1
size: few
V: TRBV12-3/TRBV12-4
CDR3: CASSLTQEAFF
DNA: TGTGCCAGCAGTTTGACCCAGGAAGCTTTCTTT

D: TRBD1
J: TRBJ2-7
size: many
V: TRBV6-1
CDR3: CASRDQGDSYEQYF
DNA: TGTGCCAGCAGAGACCAGGGGGACTCCTACGAGCAGTACTTC

D: TRBD2
J: TRBJ2-7
size: many
V: TRBV6-5
CDR3: CASSMSSSAGVYEQYF
DNA: TGTGCCAGCAGTATGTCATCATCAGCGGGGGTCTACGAGCAGTACTTC

D: TRBD2
J: TRBJ2-7
size: many
V: TRBV9
CDR3: CASSVGTSPYEQYF
DNA: TGTGCCAGCAGCGTAGGGACTAGCCCCTACGAGCAGTACTTC

D: -
J: TRBJ1-2
size: many
V: TRBV4-1
CDR3: CASSQAETFNYGYTF
DNA: TGCGCCAGCAGCCAAGCCGAGACTTTCAACTATGGCTACACCTTC

D: -
J: TRBJ2-2
size: many
V: TRBV12-3/TRBV12-4
CDR3: CASNPSTSGTGELFF
DNA: TGTGCCAGCAACCCGTCGACTAGTGGCACCGGGGAGCTGTTTTTT

D: -
J: TRBJ1-1
size: many
V: TRBV6-5
CDR3: CASSYSSGRRLNTEAFF
DNA: TGTGCCAGCAGTTACTCGAGCGGCCGCCGGTTGAACACTGAAGCTTTCTTT

D: -
J: TRBJ2-2
size: -
V: TRBV5-1
CDR3: CASSLEGPGAGELFF
DNA: TGCGCCAGCAGCTTGGAGGGGCCCGGGGCCGGGGAGCTGTTTTTT

D: -
J: TRBJ1-2
size: many
V: TRBV3-1
CDR3: CASSQTGPGYGYTF
DNA: TGTGCCAGCAGCCAAACAGGCCCGGGCTATGGCTACACCTTC

D: TRBD1
J: TRBJ1-1
size: many
V: TRBV19
CDR3: CASRPGTGVLDTEAFF
DNA: TGTGCCAGTAGACCCGGGACAGGGGTATTGGACACTGAAGCTTTCTTT

D: TRBD1
J: TRBJ2-7
size: many
V: TRBV11-2
CDR3: CASSPSRDRVHSTF
DNA: TGTGCCAGCAGCCCGTCCCGGGACAGGGTACATAGCACTTTC

D: -
J: TRBJ1-5
size: -
V: TRBV18
CDR3: CASSPPGVGNQPQHF
DNA: TGTGCCAGCTCACCACCAGGAGTTGGCAATCAGCCCCAGCATTTT

D: -
J: TRBJ2-2
size: many
V: TRBV5-1
CDR3: CASSFTSYGELFF
DNA: TGCGCCAGCAGCTTTACTAGCTACGGGGAGCTGTTTTTT

D: -
J: TRBJ1-3
size: many
V: TRBV6-2/TRBV6-3
CDR3: CASSPGGAGVPPGNTIYF
DNA: TGTGCCAGCAGCCCGGGGGGGGCCGGGGTCCCGCCTGGAAACACCATATATTTT

D: -
J: TRBJ2-2
size: few
V: TRBV29-1
CDR3: CSAHRAGELFF
DNA: TGCAGCGCCCACCGGGCCGGGGAGCTGTTTTTT

D: -
J: TRBJ1-1
size: many
V: TRBV6-2/TRBV6-3
CDR3: CASSPQPGRGARDEAFF
DNA: TGTGCCAGCAGTCCCCAACCTGGCAGGGGCGCGAGGGATGAAGCTTTCTTT